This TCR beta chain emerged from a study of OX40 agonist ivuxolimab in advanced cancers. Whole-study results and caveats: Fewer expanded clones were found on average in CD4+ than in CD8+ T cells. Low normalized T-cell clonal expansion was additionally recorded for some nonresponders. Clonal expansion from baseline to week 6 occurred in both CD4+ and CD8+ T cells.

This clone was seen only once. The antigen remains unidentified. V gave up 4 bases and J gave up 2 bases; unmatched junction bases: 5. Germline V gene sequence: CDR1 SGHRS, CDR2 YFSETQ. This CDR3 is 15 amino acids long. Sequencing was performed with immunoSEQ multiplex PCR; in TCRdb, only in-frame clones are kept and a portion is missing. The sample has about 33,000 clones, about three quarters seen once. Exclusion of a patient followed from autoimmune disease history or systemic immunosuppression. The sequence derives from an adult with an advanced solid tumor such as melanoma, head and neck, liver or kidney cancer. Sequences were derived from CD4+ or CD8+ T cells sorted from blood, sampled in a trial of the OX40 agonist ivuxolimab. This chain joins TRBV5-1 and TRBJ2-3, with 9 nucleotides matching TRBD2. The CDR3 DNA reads TGCGCCAGCAGCCTCAGCGGGGGGAACACAGATACGCAGTATTTT. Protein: CASSLSGGNTDTQYF.